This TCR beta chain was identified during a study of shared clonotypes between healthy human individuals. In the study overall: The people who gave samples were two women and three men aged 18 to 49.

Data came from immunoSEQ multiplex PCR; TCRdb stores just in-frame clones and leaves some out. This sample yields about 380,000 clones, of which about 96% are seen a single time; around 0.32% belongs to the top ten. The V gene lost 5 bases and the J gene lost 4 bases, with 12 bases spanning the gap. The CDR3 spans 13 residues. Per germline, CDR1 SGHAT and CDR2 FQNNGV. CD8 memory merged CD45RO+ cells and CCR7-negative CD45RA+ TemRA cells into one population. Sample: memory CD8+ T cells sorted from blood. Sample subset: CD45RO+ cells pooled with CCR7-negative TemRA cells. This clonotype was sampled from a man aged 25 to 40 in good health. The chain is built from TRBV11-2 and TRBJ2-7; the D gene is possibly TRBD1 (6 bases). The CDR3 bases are TGTGCCAGCAGCGCCTCAGGGGTTTACGAGCAGTACTTC. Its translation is CASSASGVYEQYF.